These 23 T cell receptor beta chains share one sample of origin, sequenced in a study of T cell changes during pregnancy in multiple sclerosis. Measured with immunoSEQ multiplex PCR; TCRdb has only the in-frame clones, and not every one. The data show over 75,000 clones, roughly 92% seen once. The specimen comprised peripheral blood, sampled in the first trimester of pregnancy. These receptors were collected from a female donor with multiple sclerosis, enrolled in a pregnancy study.

V is TRBV7-9 and J is TRBJ2-1, with 10 bases identical to TRBD2. CDR1 is SEHNR, CDR2 FQNEAQ, per germline (reference sequence). There are 15 residues in the CDR3. V lost 5 bases and J lost 5; bases outside the gene matches: 6. CDR3 loop: CASSVQREGDNEQFF. The CDR3 nucleotides are TGTGCCAGCAGCGTCCAGCGGGAGGGTGACAATGAGCAGTTCTTC.

The rearrangement joins TRBV18 to TRBJ2-1; weak D call: TRBD2 (5 bases). Trimming took 3 bases from V and 5 from J, leaving 14 bases between them. Germline values: CDR1 KGHSH, CDR2 LQKENI. The CDR3 runs 15 residues. In DNA form, the CDR3 reads TGTGCCAGCTCACCTCCAGGAGGATACGACAATGAGCAGTTCTTC. Its translation: CASSPPGGYDNEQFF.

Only one count was recorded for this clone. V is TRBV9 and J is TRBJ1-3; 9 nucleotides agree with TRBD1. The length of the CDR3 is 16 residues. Germline CDR1 SGDLS, CDR2 YYNGEE. Trimming took 3 bases from V and 3 from J; bases not matched to a gene: 7. CDR3 region: CASSGLRTGDGNTIYF. CDR3 coding DNA: TGTGCCAGCAGCGGCCTCCGGACAGGGGATGGAAACACCATATATTTT.

The gene calls are TRBV19 and TRBJ2-7, with a tentative D call TRBD2 (6 bases). This CDR3 spans 14 amino acids. The V end was cut by 1 base, the J end by 3 bases, with 10 bases between. Germline V gene sequence: CDR1 LNHDA, CDR2 SQIVND (reference sequence). CDR3 region: CASSIVGGGYEQYF. The CDR3 region has the DNA TGTGCCAGTAGTATAGTGGGAGGAGGCTACGAGCAGTACTTC.

The J gene is TRBJ2-3, the V gene TRBV15, with 9 bases that match TRBD1. CDR3 size: 15 residues. After removal of 6 bases from V and 2 bases from J, the junction contained 6 bases not matched to a gene. Per the germline V gene, CDR1 is LNHNV and CDR2 is YYDKDF (reference sequence). CDR3 protein: CATSGGQGSTDTQYF. The DNA for the CDR3 is TGTGCCACCAGTGGGGGACAGGGATCCACAGATACGCAGTATTTT.

J is TRBJ2-5 and V is TRBV29-1, with unresolved D. V lost 2 bases, J lost 5 bases, and 9 bases lay in between. The CDR3 runs 12 residues. Germline V CDR1 and CDR2: SQVTM, ANQGSEA. Written as DNA, the CDR3 is TGCAGCGTTGAACGTGTACGGGAGACCCAGTACTTC. This gives the protein CSVERVRETQYF.

The CDR3 nucleotides are TGTGCCAGCAGTGCCAGGGGGGTAGTTGCTTTCTTT. Translated, it gives CASSARGVVAFF. The chain employs TRBV25-1 and TRBJ1-1; 7 bases are shared with TRBD1. V lost 4 bases, J lost 11 bases, and 7 bases stayed unmatched. The germline V gene encodes CDR1 MGHDK and CDR2 SYGVNS. The CDR3 totals 12 residues.

This chain connects TRBV15 to TRBJ2-7; TRBD1 matches at 10 bases. The germline V gene encodes CDR1 LNHNV and CDR2 YYDKDF (reference sequence). With V trimmed by 3 bases and J by 2 bases, 16 bases remained unmatched. CDR3 length: 19 amino acids. This chain's CDR3 is CATSSPGTGATITTYEQYF. The CDR3, as DNA: TGTGCCACCAGCAGCCCCGGGACAGGGGCCACCATTACTACCTACGAGCAGTACTTC.

This rearrangement joins TRBV19 to TRBJ2-1, with a possible D match to TRBD1 (5 bases). V lost 7 bases, J lost 7 bases, and 11 bases lay in between. From germline, CDR1 is LNHDA and CDR2 SQIVND (reference sequence). The CDR3 is 12 residues long. CDR3 in amino acids: CASKGSLNEQFF. Here the CDR3 DNA reads TGTGCCAGTAAGGGGTCGTTGAATGAGCAGTTCTTC.

V and J are TRBV29-1 and TRBJ2-1; 7 bases map to TRBD2. The CDR3 consists of 14 residues. Germline loops: CDR1 SQVTM, CDR2 ANQGSEA. The J segment lost 3 bases and the V segment lost 7 bases, leaving 9 bases of the junction unmatched. CDR3 sequence (DNA): TGCAGCGCCTCGTTACCGGGAGGCTACAATGAGCAGTTCTTC. Residues: CSASLPGGYNEQFF.

The rearrangement uses TRBV4-2 and TRBJ2-7; TRBD2 is a possible D gene (6 bases). Trimming took off 0 bases at V and 3 bases at J, with 15 bases between the two ends. CDR3 length: 16 amino acids. Germline CDR1 reads LGHNA; CDR2 reads YNFKEQ. The CDR3 protein is CASSQEAEGLDYEQYF. The CDR3 DNA follows: TGTGCCAGCAGCCAAGAGGCGGAGGGGTTGGACTACGAGCAGTACTTC.

The chain employs TRBV6-5 and TRBJ2-7, with D maybe TRBD1 (6 bases). Trimming left V 2 bases short and J 3 bases short, with 11 bases between. The V gene's germline CDR1 is MNHEY and CDR2 SVGAGI. The CDR3 is 14 amino acids. The CDR3 sequence: CASSYGSRGYEQYF. Here the CDR3 DNA reads TGTGCCAGCAGTTACGGAAGCAGGGGCTACGAGCAGTACTTC.

The chain links TRBV7-8 to TRBJ2-7; TRBD1 agrees at 10 bases. V lost 4 bases to trimming and J lost 3 bases; unmatched junction nucleotides: 6. This CDR3 region has 15 residues. Per germline, CDR1 SGHVS and CDR2 FQNEAQ. The CDR3 DNA sequence: TGTGCCAGCAGCTCGGACAGGGGGTTGGACTACGAGCAGTACTTC. Protein product: CASSSDRGLDYEQYF.

V gene TRBV10-3 combines with J gene TRBJ2-7, with 16 bases identical to TRBD2. J was trimmed by 2 bases and V by 5 bases; bases with no gene match: 6. This CDR3 has 17 amino acids. From germline, CDR1 is ENHRY and CDR2 SYGVKD. The CDR3 spells CAISLPGLAGGTYEQYF. In DNA form, the CDR3 reads TGTGCCATCAGTCTTCCGGGACTAGCGGGAGGGACCTACGAGCAGTACTTC.

The genes are TRBV6-6 and TRBJ2-7; the match to TRBD2 covers 8 bases. After removal of 0 bases from V and 3 bases from J, the junction contained 4 bases not matched to a gene. The length of the CDR3 is 15 residues. The germline CDR1 and CDR2 sequences are MNHNY and SVGAGI (reference sequence). The CDR3, as DNA: TGTGCCAGCAGTTACTCTGGTAGCGGGATCTACGAGCAGTACTTC. Translation: CASSYSGSGIYEQYF.

V gene TRBV6-5 combines with J gene TRBJ1-3; D remains ambiguous. The CDR3 covers 15 residues. Germline V gene lookup returns CDR1 MNHEY and CDR2 SVGAGI. With 0 bases removed from V and 0 bases from J, the gap between germline ends came to 6 bases. The CDR3 protein is CASSYSHTSGNTIYF. CDR3 bases: TGTGCCAGCAGTTACTCGCACACCTCTGGAAACACCATATATTTT.

The rearrangement joins TRBV19 to TRBJ2-7; no clear D. V shed 3 bases and J shed 3 bases, with 9 bases lying between them. CDR1 is LNHDA and CDR2 is SQIVND in the germline V gene (reference sequence). The CDR3 contains 13 residues. DNA of the CDR3: TGTGCCAGTAGTATGGGCTTCTTCTACGAGCAGTACTTC. It translates to CASSMGFFYEQYF. The complete variable domain, with remaining parts taken from reference TRBV19 and TRBJ2-7, reads DGGITQSPKYLFRKEGQNVTLSCEQNLNHDAMYWYRQDPGQGLRLIYYSQIVNDFQKGDIAEGYSVSREKKESFPLTVTSAQKNPTAFYLCASSMGFFYEQYFGPGTRLTVT.

V is TRBV19 and J is TRBJ2-2; D might be TRBD1 (6 bases). The CDR3 spans 14 residues. The V end lost 7 bases, the J end lost 5 bases, and 14 bases lay between the germline ends. CDR1 is LNHDA and CDR2 is SQIVND in the germline V gene (reference sequence). Here the CDR3 reads CASTSTGGTGELFF. The CDR3 DNA reads as TGTGCCAGTACTTCGACAGGTGGGACCGGGGAGCTGTTTTTT.

The rearrangement links TRBV9 to TRBJ2-2; D is undetermined. The V end lost 0 bases, the J end lost 6 bases, and 15 bases lay between the germline ends. This CDR3 contains 16 residues. CDR1 is SGDLS, CDR2 YYNGEE, per germline. CDR3 nucleotide sequence: TGTGCCAGCAGCGTAGCTGGCGGAATCTACGCCGGGGAGCTGTTTTTT. Amino acid sequence: CASSVAGGIYAGELFF.

The V call is TRBV5-6, the J call TRBJ2-1; TRBD2 agrees at 13 bases. The V and J ends lost 2 bases and 8 bases, in that order; junction bases with no gene match: 4. The CDR3 totals 15 residues. Germline V gene lookup returns CDR1 SGHDT and CDR2 YYEEEE. CDR3 residues: CASSFGLAGVDEQFF. The CDR3 DNA reads TGTGCCAGCAGCTTCGGACTAGCGGGAGTGGATGAGCAGTTCTTC.

The chain carries TRBV7-8 and TRBJ1-1; 9 bases agree with TRBD1. The V and J ends lost 2 bases and 6 bases, in that order; junction bases with no gene match: 13. The germline gives CDR1 SGHVS, CDR2 FQNEAQ. The CDR3 loop spans 17 amino acids. CDR3 DNA: TGTGCCAGCAGCTTAATTTTTCTGAGACAGGGGGTCTCTGAAGCTTTCTTT. It specifies CASSLIFLRQGVSEAFF.

The chain links TRBV5-1 to TRBJ2-1; D is unresolved. The CDR3 has 11 amino acids. Germline CDR1 SGHRS, CDR2 YFSETQ. V lost 2 bases and J lost 6, with 3 bases in between. CDR3 in amino acids: CASSFSNEQFF. CDR3 DNA sequence: TGCGCCAGCAGCTTCAGCAATGAGCAGTTCTTC.

The V call is TRBV2, the J call TRBJ2-7; TRBD1 matches at 9 bases. V dropped 6 bases and J dropped 1; count of bases not matched to a gene: 7. Germline V gene lookup returns CDR1 SNHLY and CDR2 FYNNEI. This CDR3 has 15 residues. CDR3 region: CASREDRGGSYEQYF. The CDR3 DNA reads as TGTGCCAGCAGGGAGGACAGGGGTGGATCCTACGAGCAGTACTTC.